This entry is about one TCR beta chain. Each CDR3 protein is one row after TCRdb ran MiXCR on the 5' RACE reads. This sample yields a few hundred thousand distinct CDR3 sequences, of which around 9.6% are seen a single time; 3% belongs to the top ten. This entry comes from a study of identical twins. This CDR3 region has 13 residues. V lost 2 bases, J lost 0 bases, and 5 bases lay in between. Per the germline V gene, CDR1 is SGHDN and CDR2 is FVKESK. This sample also appeared in a second study, on yellow fever vaccine responses in identical twins. According to that study: Reportedly, the T cell response mounted by twins to vaccine seemed partly convergent, partly personalized.

What was sequenced was PBMCs. The J gene is TRBJ2-7, the V gene TRBV14; D call uncertain. This TCR came from a woman aged 18-29 years in good health. Here the CDR3 reads CASSQFISYEQYF. The CDR3 DNA reads TGTGCCAGCAGCCAATTTATCTCCTACGAGCAGTACTTC.